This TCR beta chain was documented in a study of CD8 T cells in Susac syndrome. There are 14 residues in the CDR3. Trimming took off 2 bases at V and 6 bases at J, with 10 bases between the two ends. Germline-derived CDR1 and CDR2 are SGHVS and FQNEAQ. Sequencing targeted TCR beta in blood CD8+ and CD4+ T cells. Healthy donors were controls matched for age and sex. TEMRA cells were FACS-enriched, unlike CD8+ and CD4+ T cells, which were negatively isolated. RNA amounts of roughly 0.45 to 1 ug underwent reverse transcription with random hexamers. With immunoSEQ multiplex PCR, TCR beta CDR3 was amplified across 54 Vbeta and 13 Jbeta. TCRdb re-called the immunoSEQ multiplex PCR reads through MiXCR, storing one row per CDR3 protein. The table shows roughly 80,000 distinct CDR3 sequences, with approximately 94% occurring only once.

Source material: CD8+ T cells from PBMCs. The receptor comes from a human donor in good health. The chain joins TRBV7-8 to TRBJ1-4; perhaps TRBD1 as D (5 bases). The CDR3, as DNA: TGTGCCAGCAGCTTAAACGAGGGGTATGAAAAACTGTTTTTT. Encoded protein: CASSLNEGYEKLFF.